This TCR beta chain was found in a study of blood T cells in healthy people across ages. Findings and caveats of the study: Donors of long life had a larger count of naive CD4+ cells and greater diversity than aged donors. Roughly linear declines in TCR beta diversity per million T cells occurred with age.

After removal of 5 bases from V and 4 bases from J, the junction contained 7 bases not matched to a gene. The CDR3 totals 15 residues. Per the germline V gene, CDR1 is SGHVS and CDR2 is FQNEAQ. Comments on this clonotype: As yet, its antigen is unknown.

A second PCR of about 7 to 11 cycles used a sample-barcoded 5' primer and a J-beta primer mix. TCRdb re-derived calls from the 5' RACE reads in MiXCR, one entry per CDR3 protein. The repertoire holds fewer than 1,200,000 distinct CDR3 sequences, around 27% seen once, with about 0.72% in the top ten. These same data were also listed under a study on T cells of mothers and their children.

The sample taken for sequencing was blood. The clonotype originates from a girl aged 2-10 years in good health. This rearrangement joins TRBV7-8 to TRBJ1-2, with 10 bases identical to TRBD1. The CDR3 here is CASSLGDRGRYGYTF. The CDR3 bases are TGTGCCAGCAGCCTCGGGGACAGGGGCCGCTATGGCTACACCTTC.